The 27 T cell receptor beta chains reported below all come from one sample, sequenced in a study of blood T cells in healthy people across ages. Primers used in a second PCR of roughly 7 to 11 cycles were a sample-barcoded 5' primer and a J-beta primer mix. TCRdb re-called the 5' RACE reads with MiXCR, one entry per CDR3 protein. The repertoire holds about 1.4 million distinct CDR3 sequences, 45% to 70% seen once, with roughly 6.3% in the top ten. Sequencing used blood. The receptors come from a man aged 18 to 29 in good health.

This clonotype showed up just a few times. V usage is TRBV5-1 and J usage is TRBJ2-5; D unresolved. The J call may be wrong; the DNA end is better matched by TRBJ2-7. This CDR3 is 15 amino acids long. Per the germline V gene, CDR1 is SGHRS and CDR2 is YFSETQ. The CDR3 DNA reads as TGCGCCAGCAGCTTAAGCAGGAATTTGGGCAACGAGCAGTACTTC. It specifies CASSLSRNLGNEQYF.

This sequence joins TRBV12-3 or TRBV12-4 and TRBJ2-3, with D unclear. This CDR3 contains 15 residues. V lost 8 bases to trimming and J lost 2 bases, with 17 bases between them. The CDR3 DNA reads as TGTGCCAGCTTTGAGACCCTGACCTACACAGATACGCAGTATTTT. This codes for CASFETLTYTDTQYF.

This clonotype came up once. An end of the junction differs from the germline gene, which may be a read error. This rearrangement joins TRBV12-3 or TRBV12-4 to TRBJ2-7; TRBD1 matches 9 bases. The CDR3 runs to 13 residues. DNA of the CDR3: TGTGTCAGCAGCGGGACAGGGCCAACCGAGCAGTACTTC. Translating gives CVSSGTGPTEQYF.

CDR3: CASSLGAGANEQYF. CDR3 nucleotides: TGTGCCAGCAGCTTAGGAGCAGGGGCCAACGAGCAGTACTTC. The V and J genes are TRBV7-8 and TRBJ2-7, with D possibly matching TRBD1 (6 bases). In germline, CDR1 is SGHVS, CDR2 FQNEAQ. This CDR3 contains 14 residues. V lost 1 base, J lost 5 bases, and 12 bases lay in between.

Only a few counts were recorded for this clonotype. The chain carries TRBV7-2 and TRBJ2-3; 8 positions match TRBD2. CDR1 and CDR2 from the germline V gene are SGHTA and FQGNSA. CDR3 length: 16 residues. V lost 0 bases to trimming and J lost 5 bases; unmatched junction nucleotides: 7. CDR3 sequence (DNA): TGTGCCAGCAGCTTAGCGCCGGGGGGGATTGGAGATACGCAGTATTTT. Protein: CASSLAPGGIGDTQYF.

J is TRBJ2-7 and V is TRBV20-1, with 7 bases lining up with TRBD1. The CDR3 spans 13 residues. The germline CDR1 and CDR2 sequences are DFQATT and SNEGSKA (reference sequence). The trim removed 4 bases at V and 4 bases at J, leaving 7 bases unmatched. This CDR3 is CSAKQGTHYEQYF. For the CDR3, the DNA is TGCAGTGCTAAACAGGGGACCCATTACGAGCAGTACTTC.

The table lists this clonotype with a few counts. The CDR3 sequence is CASRALTDTQYF. CDR3 sequence (DNA): TGTGCCAGCAGGGCCCTCACAGATACGCAGTATTTT. The chain combines TRBV27 with TRBJ2-3, with D hard to call. The CDR3 has 12 residues. Germline V gene data show CDR1 as MNHEY and CDR2 as SMNVEV (reference sequence). V lost 6 bases, J lost 2 bases, and 6 bases lay in between.

The chain is built from TRBV20-1 and TRBJ1-4, with D possibly being TRBD1 (6 bases). Germline CDR1 and CDR2: DFQATT and SNEGSKA (reference sequence). The CDR3 covers 13 residues. Trimming took 3 bases from V and 5 from J, leaving 10 bases between them. The CDR3 is CSASGGINEKLFF. The CDR3 region has the DNA TGCAGTGCTAGCGGGGGCATCAATGAAAAACTGTTTTTT.

The chain has TRBV29-1 and TRBJ2-1; 8 bases fit TRBD2. The end of the DNA aligns better with TRBJ2-7, so the J call may be wrong. The germline gives CDR1 SQVTM, CDR2 ANQGSEA. The CDR3 loop spans 15 amino acids. The CDR3 DNA is TGCAGCGTTGAAGACGCAGCGGGAGTTCCGGGCGAGCAGTACTTC. Protein product: CSVEDAAGVPGEQYF.

V gene TRBV6-4 combines with J gene TRBJ2-4, with TRBD1 matching 12 bases. This CDR3 is 15 amino acids long. V lost 6 bases, J lost 15 bases, and 15 bases stayed unmatched. Germline V gene sequence: CDR1 MRHNA, CDR2 SNTAGT. The CDR3: CASSPQAGQGAKMYF. The CDR3 DNA is TGTGCCAGCAGCCCTCAAGCGGGACAGGGGGCGAAGATGTACTTC.

As to this clonotype: A much larger clone lies one base from this, so it may be a read error. The CDR3 DNA reads TGTGCCAGCAGTTACGGACCTACCGGGGCTAAATATGGCTACACCTTC. Its translation is CASSYGPTGAKYGYTF. The chain combines TRBV5-6 with TRBJ1-2, with D perhaps TRBD1 (5 bases). The germline CDR1 and CDR2 sequences are SGHDT and YYEEEE. CDR3 length equals 16 residues. Complete variable domain (other parts from reference TRBV5-6 and TRBJ1-2): DAGVTQSPTHLIKTRGQQVTLRCSPKSGHDTVSWYQQALGQGPQFIFQYYEEEERQRGNFPDRFSGHQFPNYSSELNVNALLLGDSALYLCASSYGPTGAKYGYTFGSGTRLTVV.

In this sample, this clonotype turned up a few times. V and J are TRBV6-5 and TRBJ2-5; TRBD1 matches 11 bases. Germline loops: CDR1 MNHEY, CDR2 SVGAGI. Unmatched junction bases numbered 5, after V lost 5 bases and J lost 3 bases. The CDR3 contains 15 residues. The CDR3 sequence is CASSPPGQGEETQYF. CDR3 sequence (DNA): TGTGCCAGCAGTCCGCCGGGACAGGGGGAAGAGACCCAGTACTTC.

This clonotype has only a few counts. This sequence joins TRBV5-1 and TRBJ2-1; 8 positions match TRBD2. Germline CDR1 SGHRS, CDR2 YFSETQ. Trimming took 5 bases from V and 8 from J; bases not matched to a gene: 12. The CDR3 contains 15 residues. Here the CDR3 DNA reads TGCGCCAGCAGTCTTCGGGGAGCGGGAGTGGATGAGCAGTTCTTC. Residues: CASSLRGAGVDEQFF.

The chain employs TRBV12-3 or TRBV12-4 and TRBJ2-3; 8 bases align to TRBD2. CDR3 size: 15 residues. After removal of 6 bases from V and 5 bases from J, the junction contained 10 bases not matched to a gene. CDR3: CASSAGLGSLDTQYF. The CDR3 bases are TGTGCCAGCAGCGCGGGACTAGGATCTTTAGATACGCAGTATTTT.

The chain employs TRBV3-1 and TRBJ2-1, with D possibly matching TRBD2 (6 bases). Germline V lookup: CDR1 LGHDT, CDR2 YNNKEL (reference sequence). The CDR3 consists of 17 residues. V was trimmed by 1 base and J by 5 bases, leaving 18 bases between them. CDR3 region: CASSQGGFGRGDNEQFF. In DNA form, the CDR3 reads TGTGCCAGCAGCCAAGGGGGTTTCGGGAGAGGCGACAATGAGCAGTTCTTC.

V is TRBV20-1 and J is TRBJ2-7; D is possibly TRBD1 or TRBD2 (5 bases each). The CDR3 loop spans 13 amino acids. Germline lookup yields CDR1 DFQATT and CDR2 SNEGSKA (reference sequence). V shed 4 bases and J shed 2 bases, with 12 bases lying between them. CDR3 region: CSAIRDGTYEQYF. Written as DNA, the CDR3 is TGCAGTGCTATCCGGGACGGTACCTACGAGCAGTACTTC.

The V and J genes are TRBV20-1 and TRBJ2-5, with 12 bases lining up with TRBD1. With V trimmed by 3 bases and J by 5 bases, 10 bases remained unmatched. The germline V gene has CDR1 DFQATT and CDR2 SNEGSKA (reference sequence). CDR3 length: 16 residues. CDR3 region: CSARPPGQGARETQYF. The CDR3 region has the DNA TGCAGTGCTAGGCCTCCGGGACAGGGGGCTAGGGAGACCCAGTACTTC.

The chain recombines TRBV3-1 with TRBJ2-4; D possibly corresponds to TRBD2 (5 bases). The J call is in doubt because the DNA end fits TRBJ2-7 better. Germline values: CDR1 LGHDT, CDR2 YNNKEL (reference sequence). This CDR3 region has 11 residues. The CDR3 coding sequence is TGTGCCAGCAGTCGGCTAGCCGAGCAGTACTTC. Translated, it gives CASSRLAEQYF.

The V call is TRBV5-1, the J call TRBJ1-6; tentatively, D is TRBD1 (6 bases). Between the trimmed V and J ends, which lost 6 bases and 3 bases, there was a span of 10 bases. The CDR3 covers 14 residues. CDR1 and CDR2 from the germline V gene are SGHRS and YFSETQ. The CDR3 reads CASTTGNYNSPLHF. As DNA, the CDR3 is TGCGCCAGCACTACAGGGAACTATAATTCACCCCTCCACTTT.

CDR3 DNA: TGTGCCAGCAGTCACGGACATAACACCGGGGAGCTGTTTTTT. Its protein product is CASSHGHNTGELFF. The V call is TRBV12-3 or TRBV12-4, the J call TRBJ2-2; TRBD1 is a possible D gene (5 bases). This CDR3 has 14 amino acids. V lost 5 bases to trimming and J lost 2 bases, with 9 bases between them.

The sample holds a few counts of this clonotype. This chain uses TRBV27 with TRBJ1-2, with D possibly TRBD1 on 6 matching bases. The V gene's germline CDR1 is MNHEY and CDR2 SMNVEV (reference sequence). The CDR3 is made up of 15 amino acids. The V end was cut by 5 bases, the J end by 2 bases, with 15 bases between. CDR3 in DNA: TGTGCCAGCAGTCCTCTGACAGGACCCAACTATGGCTACACCTTC. Translation: CASSPLTGPNYGYTF.

This clonotype was counted a few times. The V call is TRBV7-9, the J call TRBJ2-4; 8 bases map to TRBD1. The end of the DNA aligns better with TRBJ2-7, so the J call may be wrong. This CDR3 comprises 11 residues. CDR1 SEHNR and CDR2 FQNEAQ come from the germline V gene (reference sequence). In DNA, the CDR3 is TGTGCCAGCAGGACAGGGGTCGAGCAGTACTTC. This translates into CASRTGVEQYF.

This clonotype has a handful of counts. The chain is built from TRBV10-3 and TRBJ2-6; 8 bases are shared with TRBD1. After removal of 8 bases from V and 2 bases from J, the junction contained 8 bases not matched to a gene. CDR1 is ENHRY and CDR2 is SYGVKD in the germline V gene. This CDR3 contains 16 residues. The CDR3 here is CAISLADRAGANVLTF. CDR3 DNA: TGTGCCATCTCTTTAGCGGACAGGGCTGGGGCCAACGTCCTGACTTTC.

V usage is TRBV4-3 and J usage is TRBJ1-4, with D unresolved. V lost 3 bases to trimming and J lost 8 bases, with 7 bases between them. CDR3 length: 12 residues. CDR1 and CDR2 from the germline V gene are LGHNA and YSLEER. The CDR3: CASSHRREKLFF. CDR3 coding DNA: TGCGCCAGCAGCCATCGGCGGGAAAAACTGTTTTTT.

V usage is TRBV7-9 and J usage is TRBJ1-1; D unclear. Germline V gene sequence: CDR1 SEHNR, CDR2 FQNEAQ (reference sequence). V was clipped by 8 bases and J by 1 base, with 11 bases between them. The CDR3 covers 13 residues. This CDR3 reads CASGRHKNTEAFF. DNA of the CDR3: TGTGCCAGCGGGAGACACAAGAACACTGAAGCTTTCTTT.

This chain links TRBV29-1 with TRBJ2-2, with D perhaps given as TRBD1 or TRBD2 (5 bases each). CDR1 and CDR2 from the germline V gene are SQVTM and ANQGSEA. The CDR3 is 12 amino acids. The V gene lost 6 bases and the J gene lost 3 bases, with 8 bases spanning the gap. CDR3 amino acids: CSVGTYTGELFF. The CDR3 DNA reads TGCAGCGTAGGGACGTACACCGGGGAGCTGTTTTTT.

This clonotype showed up just a few times. J is TRBJ2-5 and V is TRBV4-1; D not certain. Germline assignment: CDR1 MGHRA and CDR2 YSYEKL. The CDR3 sequence is 13 residues long. The V gene lost 0 bases and the J gene lost 11 bases, with 13 bases spanning the gap. CDR3 bases: TGCGCCAGCAGCCAAGAGTCCACTTTCCAGCAGTACTTC. Translating it yields CASSQESTFQQYF.